Listed below are T cell receptor beta chains from one sample, sequenced in a study of technical replicates of blood from a handful of donors. Data came from immunoSEQ multiplex PCR; TCRdb stores just in-frame clones and leaves some out. The sample consists of about 48,000 clones, more than 85% of them appearing once. Material: PBMCs. These receptors were collected from a human donor in good health. Some clones in this sample may be carry-over from other donors' samples. The CDR3 runs from the conserved cysteine through the conserved F or W. The D gene is left open where the match is weak. Only part of the rows carry a size: once, few, many, or a class if the clone is expanded.

d_call: NA; clone_size: NA; v_call: TRBV5-1; j_call: TRBJ2-3; cdr3_nt: TGCGCCAGCAGCTTGGGGGGGACTAGCACAGATACGCAGTATTTT; cdr3_aa: CASSLGGTSTDTQYF
d_call: NA; clone_size: NA; v_call: TRBV28; j_call: TRBJ2-1; cdr3_nt: TGTGCCAGCTTTGACAGCTCCTACAATGAGCAGTTCTTC; cdr3_aa: CASFDSSYNEQFF
d_call: NA; clone_size: NA; v_call: TRBV6-6; j_call: TRBJ1-2; cdr3_nt: TGTGCCAGCAGCCGGGACGGGGGGGACTATGGCTACACCTTC; cdr3_aa: CASSRDGGDYGYTF
d_call: NA; clone_size: NA; v_call: TRBV6-1; j_call: TRBJ2-5; cdr3_nt: TGTGCCAGCAGTGAAGAGCGGCCGGCCACCCAGTACTTC; cdr3_aa: CASSEERPATQYF
d_call: TRBD1; clone_size: NA; v_call: TRBV5-1; j_call: TRBJ2-3; cdr3_nt: TGCGCCAGCAGCTCGACAGGGGGCGCGGGAGATACGCAGTATTTT; cdr3_aa: CASSSTGGAGDTQYF
d_call: NA; clone_size: NA; v_call: TRBV7-3; j_call: TRBJ2-7; cdr3_nt: TGTGCCAGCAGCTTGGGACTTAACCACGAGCAGTACTTC; cdr3_aa: CASSLGLNHEQYF
d_call: NA; clone_size: NA; v_call: TRBV4-2; j_call: TRBJ1-2; cdr3_nt: TGTGCCAGCAGCCAAGATAATACGGGGAGGTATGGCTACACCTTC; cdr3_aa: CASSQDNTGRYGYTF
d_call: NA; clone_size: NA; v_call: TRBV6-1; j_call: TRBJ1-2; cdr3_nt: TGTGCCAGCAGTGAAGACCAGACAAGGTTTTTGAGTGGCTACACCTTC; cdr3_aa: CASSEDQTRFLSGYTF
d_call: TRBD2; clone_size: NA; v_call: TRBV7-8; j_call: TRBJ2-7; cdr3_nt: TGTGCCAGCAGCCCGAGGGGTCTAGCGGGGGACCGGGTGCAGTACTTC; cdr3_aa: CASSPRGLAGDRVQYF
d_call: TRBD1; clone_size: NA; v_call: TRBV7-2; j_call: TRBJ2-4; cdr3_nt: TGTGCCAGCAGCTTATATATACAGGGGGTTTCAGCCAAAAACATTCAGTACTTC; cdr3_aa: CASSLYIQGVSAKNIQYF
d_call: NA; clone_size: NA; v_call: TRBV15; j_call: TRBJ2-5; cdr3_nt: TGTGCCACCAGCAGCGGACAGTCGAGTTCCCAGTACTTC; cdr3_aa: CATSSGQSSSQYF
d_call: NA; clone_size: NA; v_call: TRBV19; j_call: TRBJ1-1; cdr3_nt: TGTCCCGGGACACAGAACACTGAAGCTTTCTTT; cdr3_aa: CPGTQNTEAFF
d_call: NA; clone_size: NA; v_call: TRBV21-1; j_call: TRBJ1-6; cdr3_nt: TGTGCCAGCCCCCCGGGACAGAATAATTCACCCCTCCACTTT; cdr3_aa: CASPPGQNNSPLHF
d_call: TRBD1; clone_size: NA; v_call: TRBV6-1; j_call: TRBJ1-2; cdr3_nt: TGTGCCAGCAGTGAACTAGGGACAGGGACAAGTGGCTACACCTTC; cdr3_aa: CASSELGTGTSGYTF
d_call: TRBD2; clone_size: NA; v_call: TRBV7-2; j_call: TRBJ2-1; cdr3_nt: TGTGCCAGCAGCCCCCAGAAGGGACTAGCGGGGGGGCGCAATGAGCAGTTCTTC; cdr3_aa: CASSPQKGLAGGRNEQFF
d_call: NA; clone_size: NA; v_call: TRBV9; j_call: TRBJ2-3; cdr3_nt: TGTGCCAGCAGCGTCCAGGGGGATACGCAGTATTTT; cdr3_aa: CASSVQGDTQYF
d_call: NA; clone_size: NA; v_call: TRBV5-1; j_call: TRBJ1-2; cdr3_nt: TGCGCCAGCAGCGGCGGTCAGGTGGGAGATGGCTACACCTTC; cdr3_aa: CASSGGQVGDGYTF
d_call: NA; clone_size: NA; v_call: TRBV28; j_call: TRBJ1-2; cdr3_nt: TGTGCCAGCACCGTGGGAGGCGAGGGAAACTATGGCTACACCTTC; cdr3_aa: CASTVGGEGNYGYTF
d_call: NA; clone_size: medium-sized; v_call: TRBV4-3; j_call: TRBJ2-7; cdr3_nt: TGCGCCAGCAGCCAAGATATTACGGGAAACTACGAGCAGTACTTC; cdr3_aa: CASSQDITGNYEQYF
d_call: NA; clone_size: NA; v_call: TRBV20-1; j_call: TRBJ1-1; cdr3_nt: TGCAGTGCTCTGTGGAACACTGAAGCTTTCTTT; cdr3_aa: CSALWNTEAFF
d_call: TRBD2; clone_size: NA; v_call: TRBV29-1; j_call: TRBJ2-3; cdr3_nt: TGCAGCGTTGACGGGACTACACATAGCACAGATACGCAGTATTTT; cdr3_aa: CSVDGTTHSTDTQYF
d_call: NA; clone_size: NA; v_call: TRBV7-9; j_call: TRBJ1-5; cdr3_nt: TGTGCCAGCAGCACCGGACAGCCAAATCAGCCCCAGCATTTT; cdr3_aa: CASSTGQPNQPQHF